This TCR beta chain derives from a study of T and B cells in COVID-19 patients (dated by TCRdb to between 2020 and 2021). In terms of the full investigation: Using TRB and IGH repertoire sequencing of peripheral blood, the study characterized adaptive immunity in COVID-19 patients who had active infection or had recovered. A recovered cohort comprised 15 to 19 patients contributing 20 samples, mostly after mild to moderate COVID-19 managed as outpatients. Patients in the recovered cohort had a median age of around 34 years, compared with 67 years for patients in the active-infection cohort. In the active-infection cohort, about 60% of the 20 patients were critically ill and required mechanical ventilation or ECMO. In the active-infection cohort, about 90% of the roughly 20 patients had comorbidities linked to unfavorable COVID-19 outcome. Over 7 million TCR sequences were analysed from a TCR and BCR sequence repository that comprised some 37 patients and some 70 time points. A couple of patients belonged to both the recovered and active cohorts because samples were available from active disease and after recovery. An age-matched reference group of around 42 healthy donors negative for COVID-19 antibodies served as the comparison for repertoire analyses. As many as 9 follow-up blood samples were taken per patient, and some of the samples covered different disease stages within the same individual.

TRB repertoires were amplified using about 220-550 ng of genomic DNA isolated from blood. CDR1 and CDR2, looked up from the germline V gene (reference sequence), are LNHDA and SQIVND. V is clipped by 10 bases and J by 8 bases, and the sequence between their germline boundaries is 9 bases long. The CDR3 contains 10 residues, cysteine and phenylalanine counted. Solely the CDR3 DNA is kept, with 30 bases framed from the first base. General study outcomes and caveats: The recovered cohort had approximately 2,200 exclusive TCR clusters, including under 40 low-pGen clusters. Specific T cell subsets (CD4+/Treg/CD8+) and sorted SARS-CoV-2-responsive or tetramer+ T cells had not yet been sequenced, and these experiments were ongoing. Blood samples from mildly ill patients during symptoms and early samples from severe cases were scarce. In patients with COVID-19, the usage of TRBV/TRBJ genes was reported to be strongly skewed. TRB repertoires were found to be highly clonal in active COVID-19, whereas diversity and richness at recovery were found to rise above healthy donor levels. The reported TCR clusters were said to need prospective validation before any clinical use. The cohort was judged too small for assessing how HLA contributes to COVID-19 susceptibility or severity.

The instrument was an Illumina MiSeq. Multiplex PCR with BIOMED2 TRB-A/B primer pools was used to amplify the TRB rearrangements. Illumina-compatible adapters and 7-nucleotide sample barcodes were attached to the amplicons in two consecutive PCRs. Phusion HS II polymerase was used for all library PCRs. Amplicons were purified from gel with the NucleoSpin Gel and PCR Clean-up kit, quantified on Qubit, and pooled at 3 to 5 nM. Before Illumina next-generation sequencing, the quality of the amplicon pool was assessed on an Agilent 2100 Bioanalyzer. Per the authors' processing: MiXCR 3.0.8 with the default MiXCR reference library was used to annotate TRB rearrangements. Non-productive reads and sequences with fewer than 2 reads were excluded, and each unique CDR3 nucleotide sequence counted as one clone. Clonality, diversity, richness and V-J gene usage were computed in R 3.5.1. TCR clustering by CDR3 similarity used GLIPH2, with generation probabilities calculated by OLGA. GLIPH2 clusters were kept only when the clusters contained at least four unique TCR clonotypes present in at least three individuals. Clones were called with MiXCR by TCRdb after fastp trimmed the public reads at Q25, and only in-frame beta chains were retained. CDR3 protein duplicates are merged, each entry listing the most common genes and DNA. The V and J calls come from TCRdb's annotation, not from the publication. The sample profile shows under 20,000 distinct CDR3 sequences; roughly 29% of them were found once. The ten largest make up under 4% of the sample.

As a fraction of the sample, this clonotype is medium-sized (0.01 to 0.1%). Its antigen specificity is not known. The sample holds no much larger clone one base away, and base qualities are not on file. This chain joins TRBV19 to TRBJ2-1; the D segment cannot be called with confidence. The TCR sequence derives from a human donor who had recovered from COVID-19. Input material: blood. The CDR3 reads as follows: CATGGHEQFF. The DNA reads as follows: TGTGCCACTGGTGGGCATGAGCAGTTCTTC.